The entry below gives a single TCR beta chain sequence along with its context. This clone's antigen is unknown. Per-base qualities were not stored, and no clone one base away is much larger. The data are from a study of blood T cell repertoires in COVID-19 (dated by TCRdb to 2018 to 2020). Study-wide context: Collaborator samples came from the United States, Italy and Spain and covered acute and convalescent phases of COVID-19. The prospective study material was composed of cDNA or gDNA derived from T cells, B-cell-depleted T cells, or PBMCs. Where available, HLA class I and class II types were taken from metadata supplied by the sample provider and were not determined by assay-based typing. Samples came from the ongoing ImmuneRACE study (first 160 participants) plus 1,254 subjects from 6 global collaborators. Subjects who had been exposed to COVID-19, were actively infected with it, or had recovered from it provided the deeply sampled blood TCRbeta repertoires that made up the dataset. The repertoires were made available in a free public database intended to serve as a resource for research on the immune response to SARS-CoV-2. Sample metadata almost always included a de-identified subject ID, COVID-19 status, age in years and sex.

General conclusions and limits of the study: Clinical and demographic metadata were provided uncurated, with the amount varying by source and participant.

Each collaborating institution followed its own protocols to collect whole blood in K2EDTA tubes. Collaborator samples were shipped for TCRbeta analysis as frozen whole blood, isolated PBMCs, or DNA extracted from either sample type. TCRbeta CDR3 regions were amplified from genomic DNA using the immunoSEQ Assay, a bias-controlled multiplex PCR. The paper's processing steps were these. Nucleated cell counts per sample were estimated from amplification of reference gene primers within the assay. To quantify the absolute abundance of each unique TCRbeta CDR3 rearrangement, sequence reads were collapsed and filtered. Productive Simpson clonality was computed per sample as the square root of Simpson's diversity index over productive rearrangements. Entries here come from immuneACCESS through TCRdb and include only in-frame sequences with V and J called. Some clones fail to appear in such tables; in the studies checked, an unresolved V gene covers under half of the shortfall, and the cause of the remainder is unknown. D and trimming were read from the DNA, whereas the V and J calls and clone size are those reported in that table. For this sample there are under 250,000 clones; 88% appear just once. Jointly, the top ten make up roughly 1.4% of the sample.

The germline V gene encodes CDR1 KGHSH and CDR2 LQKENI. The CDR3 runs 15 amino acids, cysteine and phenylalanine included. Only CDR3 DNA is held: 45 bases, read in frame from base 1. V ends up 3 bases short and J 6 bases short, with an unmatched junction base count of 7. The sequence derives from an elderly man with acute or convalescent COVID-19. The specimen was peripheral blood. The chain employs TRBV18 and TRBJ2-1; TRBD1 lines up with 8 middle nucleotides. The nucleotide sequence reads as follows: TGTGCCAGCTCACCCGGACAGGGCGGGATCAATGAGCAGTTCTTC. Its product reads: CASSPGQGGINEQFF.